These T cell receptor beta chains were read from a single sample in a study of beta chain features in type 1 diabetes. Sequenced by immunoSEQ multiplex PCR; TCRdb stores in-frame clones only, minus some. The repertoire holds about 110,000 clones, with under 40% as singletons. The specimen was stem cell memory CD4+ T cells from blood. These receptors were taken from a woman between 18 and 29 years old in good health. Both conserved end residues are part of each CDR3. D genes are given only for firm matches. Rows give clone size only sometimes, using once, few, many, or a class for an expanded clone.

>TRBJ2-1|NA|TRBV28|few
TGTGCCAGCAGTTTATGGGGCCTTAGCGTCGATGAGCAGTTCTTC
CASSLWGLSVDEQFF
>TRBJ2-2|NA|TRBV9|few
TGTGCCAGCAGCGTGTCTACGTCGGTGAACACCGGGGAGCTGTTTTTT
CASSVSTSVNTGELFF
>TRBJ2-7|TRBD1|TRBV15|few
TGTGCCACCAGCAGAGCGCGACAGGGATCCTACGAGCAGTACTTC
CATSRARQGSYEQYF
>TRBJ2-1|NA|TRBV12-5|NA
TGTGCTAGTGGTTCCGGGACTTCCCTCGGGGGGCAGTTCTTC
CASGSGTSLGGQFF
>TRBJ2-5|NA|TRBV5-1|NA
TGCGCCAGCAGCAGTGGGACACTGGAGACCCAGTACTTC
CASSSGTLETQYF
>TRBJ2-1|TRBD1|TRBV5-1|few
TGCGCCAGCAGCGGGGACAGGGTAGGCAATGAGCAGTTCTTC
CASSGDRVGNEQFF
>TRBJ2-1|TRBD1|TRBV11-2|few
TGTGCCAGCAGCGCGGACAGGGGCCCCTACAATGAGCAGTTCTTC
CASSADRGPYNEQFF
>TRBJ2-5|NA|TRBV4-2|NA
TGTGCCAGCAGCTTGAGCCTAGCGAGGGAGACCCAGTACTTC
CASSLSLARETQYF
>TRBJ2-5|TRBD2|TRBV5-6|NA
TGTGCCAGCAGCTTGCGTTTGATAGCGGGATGGGAGACCCAGTACTTC
CASSLRLIAGWETQYF
>TRBJ2-3|TRBD1|TRBV9|NA
TGTGCCAGCAGCCCCTCAAACAGGGGGGTCCTTAATACGCAGTATTTT
CASSPSNRGVLNTQYF
>TRBJ2-7|NA|TRBV30|few
TGTGCCTGGACCACAGGCCCATACGAGCAGTACTTC
CAWTTGPYEQYF
>TRBJ2-2|TRBD1|TRBV28|NA
TGTGCCAGCAGTTTTCCGGGACAGGGGTCCTCCGGGGAGCTGTTTTTT
CASSFPGQGSSGELFF
>TRBJ2-3|TRBD2|TRBV5-1|NA
TGCGCCAGCAGCTTGACTAGCGGGAGGCTAAATACGCAGTATTTT
CASSLTSGRLNTQYF
>TRBJ2-3|TRBD2|TRBV7-2|few
TGTGCCAGCAGCCGTTCCGGGACTATAACTTCTTTT
CASSRSGTITSF
>TRBJ1-1|NA|TRBV4-2|NA
TGTGCCAGCAGCCAAGAGACTTCCTCCCGCAAGGTAAGCGCTGAAGCTTTCTTT
CASSQETSSRKVSAEAFF
>TRBJ1-2|TRBD1|TRBV5-1|NA
TGCGCCAGCAGCTTACTCGTCGGCCAGGGGGATGGCTACACCTTC
CASSLLVGQGDGYTF
>TRBJ2-5|TRBD1|TRBV28|NA
TGTGCCAGCAGTTCGCAAGACAGGGTCCAAGAGACCCAGTACTTC
CASSSQDRVQETQYF